This TCR beta chain came from a study of T cell clonotyping in hematopoietic cell transplantation. The study's findings and limits: No sorting was done, leaving CD4 and CD8 contributions mixed. Recipient TCR diversity dropped after transplant; expanded clonotypes rose from day 30 to 180. Broader posttransplant TCR repertoire diversity was predicted by graft donor and pretransplant recipient Inverse Simpson Index values.

In its sample, this clone is large. The antigen remains undetermined. Recipient blood drawn about 28 days pretransplant and days 30, 100, 180 after. Profiling relied on immunoSEQ multiplex PCR, and the TCRdb table lists in-frame clones only, not all of them. The sample lists hundreds of clones; about three fifths were seen once. Germline lookup yields CDR1 SEHNR and CDR2 FQNEAQ (reference sequence). CDR3 size: 16 residues. Trimming pared 5 bases from V and 3 bases from J, leaving 19 bases between. The sample consisted of peripheral blood mononuclear cells, taken 30 days after allogeneic stem cell transplant. The rearrangement links TRBV7-9 to TRBJ1-2, with D possibly matching TRBD1 (5 bases). This receptor was taken from a male patient aged 55 to 69 who had an allogeneic stem cell transplant, so the T cells may come from the graft donor. Some clones in this sample may be carry-over from other donors' samples. CDR3 loop: CASSRLPGGTDYGYTF. The CDR3 region has the DNA TGTGCCAGCAGCAGACTACCGGGGGGGACCGACTATGGCTACACCTTC.